There are many counts of the clone carrying this T cell receptor (beta chain). Antigen unknown. This sample was taken from a study of neurological immune-mediated disorders. This CDR3 region has 15 residues. CDR1 SGHRS and CDR2 YFSETQ come from the germline V gene. Trimming removed 4 bases at V and 2 bases at J, with 15 bases between. TCRdb re-analysed the 5' RACE reads in MiXCR, keeping a single row per CDR3 protein. The repertoire holds 65,000 to 90,000 distinct CDR3 sequences, with approximately 3.3% as singletons. The study's findings and limits: None of the CDR3 amino acid sequences of expanded clones recurred across subjects, suggesting private repertoires in all groups.

The sequence derives from a woman in her forties or fifties with multiple sclerosis. The sample consisted of PBMCs. The chain carries TRBV5-1 and TRBJ2-5, with D possibly being TRBD2 (6 bases). The CDR3 spells CASSRGAAGQETQYF. CDR3 DNA sequence: TGCGCCAGCAGCAGAGGGGCAGCGGGTCAAGAGACCCAGTACTTC.